The 26 T cell receptor beta chains reported below all come from one sample, sequenced in a study of OX40 agonist ivuxolimab in advanced cancers. The assay was immunoSEQ multiplex PCR, and TCRdb's table has in-frame clones only and misses some. The repertoire consists of tens of thousands of clones, with around nine tenths occurring once and the leading ten covering approximately 0.28%. This sample comprised CD4+ or CD8+ T cells sorted from blood, obtained in a trial of the OX40 agonist ivuxolimab. Receptors were obtained from an adult with an advanced solid tumor such as melanoma, head and neck, liver or kidney cancer.

The chain combines TRBV9 with TRBJ2-4; D not certain. The V end lost 4 bases, the J end lost 7 bases, and 12 bases lay between the germline ends. The CDR3 totals 13 residues. Germline V gene sequence: CDR1 SGDLS, CDR2 YYNGEE. The CDR3 protein is CASSPPGLNIQYF. The CDR3 coding sequence is TGTGCCAGCAGCCCCCCCGGATTGAACATTCAGTACTTC.

Concerning this clone: Mismatch with germline at one junction end may stem from a read error. The chain uses TRBV7-2 and TRBJ2-5; 8 bases align to TRBD1. Per germline, CDR1 SGHTA and CDR2 FQGNSA. CDR3 length equals 17 residues. The CDR3 DNA is TGTGCCAGCAGCTTAAAGGCAACAGGGGGTACCCAAGGGACCCAGTACTTC. Translated, it gives CASSLKATGGTQGTQYF.

The rearrangement links TRBV6-1 to TRBJ2-7, with D possibly TRBD1 on 6 matching bases. V shed 8 bases and J shed 3 bases, with 8 bases lying between them. Germline loops: CDR1 MNHNS, CDR2 SASEGT. The CDR3 runs to 11 residues. The chain's CDR3 is CASQGRYEQYF. The CDR3 DNA sequence: TGTGCCAGCCAGGGGCGCTACGAGCAGTACTTC.

This clone occurred a few times. This chain joins TRBV11-2 and TRBJ1-1, with D perhaps TRBD1 (6 bases). V lost 3 bases and J 4 bases, leaving 12 bases between the germline ends. In germline, CDR1 is SGHAT, CDR2 FQNNGV. CDR3 length: 14 residues. The CDR3 nucleotides are TGTGCCAGCAGCTTCGGGGGCTCGGTCACTGAAGCTTTCTTT. Its translation is CASSFGGSVTEAFF.

The V gene is TRBV6-1, the J gene TRBJ2-7, with TRBD2 identical over 7 bases. The germline gives CDR1 MNHNS, CDR2 SASEGT. Unmatched junction bases numbered 8, after V lost 6 bases and J lost 3 bases. The CDR3 contains 14 residues. CDR3 sequence (DNA): TGTGCCAGCAGACTAGGACTAGTTGACTACGAGCAGTACTTC. Its translation is CASRLGLVDYEQYF.

The rearrangement uses TRBV6-1 and TRBJ2-5, with D possibly matching TRBD2 (5 bases). CDR1 is MNHNS, CDR2 SASEGT, per germline. This CDR3 contains 13 residues. The V end was cut by 3 bases, the J end by 12 bases, with 17 bases between. For the CDR3, the DNA is TGTGCCAGCAGTGAGGAGGCAAACAAAATCGAGTACTTC. Protein product: CASSEEANKIEYF.

The V and J genes are TRBV5-1 and TRBJ2-1, with D possibly being TRBD2 (6 bases). V gave up 4 bases and J gave up 3 bases, with 11 bases separating them. The CDR3 is 14 amino acids. Germline V gene data show CDR1 as SGHRS and CDR2 as YFSETQ. The CDR3 bases are TGCGCCAGCAGCACCGGGGGATACTACAATGAGCAGTTCTTC. Protein sequence: CASSTGGYYNEQFF.

This clone was detected once. V usage is TRBV7-2 and J usage is TRBJ1-1; 7 bases agree with TRBD1. J gave up 1 base and V 5 bases, and 4 bases lay outside the gene matches. CDR3 length equals 14 residues. Germline lookup yields CDR1 SGHTA and CDR2 FQGNSA. The CDR3 loop reads CASSLGTANTEAFF. As DNA, the CDR3 is TGTGCCAGCAGCCTCGGGACAGCGAACACTGAAGCTTTCTTT.

The J gene is TRBJ2-7, the V gene TRBV7-6, with D unclear. The CDR3 contains 16 residues. The V and J ends lost 1 base and 2 bases respectively, with 15 bases between them. Looked up from germline, CDR1 is SGHVS and CDR2 is FNYEAQ. CDR3 bases: TGTGCCAGCAGCTTAGGGGTCAGTCAGATGACCTACGAGCAGTACTTC. Protein sequence: CASSLGVSQMTYEQYF.

The CDR3 DNA follows: TGTGCCAGTAGTACCGTTAACGCGGGATTCACCAATTCCTATGGCTACACCTTC. Amino acids: CASSTVNAGFTNSYGYTF. The genes are TRBV19 and TRBJ1-2; D remains ambiguous. The germline V and J ends were trimmed by 4 bases and 4 bases, with 25 bases remaining between them. From germline, CDR1 is LNHDA and CDR2 SQIVND (reference sequence). The CDR3 is made up of 18 amino acids.

J is TRBJ1-5 and V is TRBV19, with D hard to call. This CDR3 is 13 amino acids long. Germline CDR1 reads LNHDA; CDR2 reads SQIVND (reference sequence). V lost 0 bases and J 6 bases, leaving 6 bases between the germline ends. The CDR3 spells CASSIETGQPQHF. CDR3 in DNA: TGTGCCAGTAGTATAGAGACGGGTCAGCCCCAGCATTTT.

The V gene is TRBV6-1, the J gene TRBJ1-5; D call uncertain. Trimming left V 4 bases short and J 2 bases short, with 12 bases between. Germline loops: CDR1 MNHNS, CDR2 SASEGT. This CDR3 contains 15 residues. CDR3 sequence: CASSVEGFGNQPQHF. For the CDR3, the DNA is TGTGCCAGCAGTGTAGAAGGGTTCGGCAATCAGCCCCAGCATTTT.

The chain is built from TRBV7-2 and TRBJ1-6, with D maybe TRBD1 (5 bases). V lost 6 bases and J 6 bases, leaving 12 bases between the germline ends. CDR1 and CDR2 (germline): SGHTA, FQGNSA. The CDR3 length is 14 residues. The CDR3 sequence: CASSEGFGNSPLHF. Written as DNA, the CDR3 is TGTGCCAGCAGTGAGGGGTTCGGTAATTCACCCCTCCACTTT.

The chain has TRBV7-9 and TRBJ2-3; D possibly corresponds to TRBD1 (5 bases). Germline V lookup: CDR1 SEHNR, CDR2 FQNEAQ (reference sequence). The CDR3 loop spans 18 amino acids. V was cut by 5 bases and J by 1 base, with 22 bases left in between. CDR3 bases: TGTGCCAGCAGCCCCCCCATTGTAGGGGTAGGGGGCACAGATACGCAGTATTTT. Amino acid sequence: CASSPPIVGVGGTDTQYF.

The J gene is TRBJ2-2, the V gene TRBV9; 11 nucleotides agree with TRBD2. This CDR3 has 17 residues. With V trimmed by 3 bases and J by 3 bases, 7 bases remained unmatched. Per the germline V gene, CDR1 is SGDLS and CDR2 is YYNGEE. The CDR3 reads CASSALSGGAYTGELFF. DNA of the CDR3: TGTGCCAGCAGCGCCCTTAGCGGGGGGGCATACACCGGGGAGCTGTTTTTT.

This clone appeared a single time. Mismatch with germline at one junction end may stem from a read error. The rearrangement links TRBV4-1 to TRBJ1-4; no definite D call. Germline V CDR1 and CDR2: MGHRA, YSYEKL. The CDR3 consists of 15 residues. CDR3 in amino acids: CTSSQDLGWVGKLFF. The CDR3 coding sequence is TGCACCAGCAGCCAAGATTTGGGCTGGGTGGGAAAACTGTTTTTT.

The chain has TRBV11-3 and TRBJ1-1; D may be TRBD1 (5 bases). The CDR3 totals 13 residues. Germline V gene lookup returns CDR1 SGHNT and CDR2 YENEEA. The V end was cut by 6 bases, the J end by 5 bases, with 13 bases between. The CDR3 nucleotides are TGTGCCAGCAGTTCTGGGTGGGGGACTGAAGCTTTCTTT. It translates to CASSSGWGTEAFF.

V is TRBV6-1 and J is TRBJ1-6; D uncertain. The CDR3 runs 15 residues. CDR1 and CDR2 from the germline V gene are MNHNS and SASEGT. Trimming left V 4 bases short and J 5 bases short, with 12 bases between. CDR3 nucleotides: TGTGCCAGCAGTGCATGGGAACATAATAATTCACCCCTCCACTTT. Amino acids: CASSAWEHNNSPLHF.

The CDR3, as DNA: TGTGCCAGCAGCCCAAACCCCGGGATCCATGGCTACACCTTC. Its translation: CASSPNPGIHGYTF. V and J are TRBV7-2 and TRBJ1-2; D remains unclear. The CDR3 consists of 14 residues. Germline assignment: CDR1 SGHTA and CDR2 FQGNSA. Trimming took off 5 bases at V and 6 bases at J, with 16 bases between the two ends.

V is TRBV5-4 and J is TRBJ2-3; 8 bases align to TRBD2. The CDR3 length is 17 residues. CDR1 is SGHNT and CDR2 is YYREEE in the germline V gene (reference sequence). The V gene end was trimmed by 0 bases and the J gene end by 3 bases; junction bases not matched to a gene: 9. In DNA, the CDR3 is TGTGCCAGCAGCTTGGTGCTCGGGGGGGCCGGGACAGATACGCAGTATTTT. It specifies CASSLVLGGAGTDTQYF. Variable domain in full (rest from reference TRBV5-4 and TRBJ2-3): ETGVTQSPTHLIKTRGQQVTLRCSSQSGHNTVSWYQQALGQGPQFIFQYYREEENGRGNFPPRFSGLQFPNYSSELNVNALELDDSALYLCASSLVLGGAGTDTQYFGPGTRLTVL.

The rearrangement joins TRBV7-6 to TRBJ2-3; D possibly corresponds to TRBD1 (5 bases). The V gene's germline CDR1 is SGHVS and CDR2 FNYEAQ. V lost 1 base and J 8 bases, leaving 16 bases between the germline ends. The CDR3 totals 15 residues. Here the CDR3 DNA reads TGTGCCAGCAGCTTAGGGTCCGCTGGGGCTGGTACGCAGTATTTT. Protein: CASSLGSAGAGTQYF. Looking up the rest from reference TRBV7-6 and TRBJ2-3 gives the full variable domain: GAGVSQSPRYKVTKRGQDVALRCDPISGHVSLYWYRQALGQGPEFLTYFNYEAQQDKSGLPNDRFSAERPEGSISTLTIQRTEQRDSAMYRCASSLGSAGAGTQYFGPGTRLTVL.

The V and J genes are TRBV5-1 and TRBJ2-7, with 8 bases aligning to TRBD1. The germline CDR1 and CDR2 sequences are SGHRS and YFSETQ. The CDR3 is 16 amino acids. V lost 0 bases and J lost 0; bases outside the gene matches: 5. Written as DNA, the CDR3 is TGCGCCAGCAGCTTGGCCAGACAGGGGAGCTCCTACGAGCAGTACTTC. As protein: CASSLARQGSSYEQYF.

V is TRBV7-2 and J is TRBJ2-3; TRBD2 matches 12 bases. V lost 2 bases to trimming and J lost 7 bases; unmatched junction nucleotides: 10. Germline CDR1 and CDR2: SGHTA and FQGNSA. The CDR3 covers 17 residues. The CDR3 is CASSLRVASGGAHTQYF. In nucleotides, the CDR3 is TGTGCCAGCAGCTTAAGAGTAGCTAGCGGGGGGGCCCATACGCAGTATTTT.

This chain uses TRBV28 with TRBJ1-2, with D uncertain. Trimming left V 7 bases short and J 8 bases short, with 14 bases between. This CDR3 has 12 residues. Germline V CDR1 and CDR2: MDHEN, SYDVKM. CDR3 amino acids: CASTSGDWGYTF. The CDR3, as DNA: TGTGCCAGCACTTCCGGGGATTGGGGCTACACCTTC.

This chain connects TRBV5-4 to TRBJ1-1; D might be TRBD1 (6 bases). The CDR3 loop spans 16 amino acids. Germline V gene lookup returns CDR1 SGHNT and CDR2 YYREEE (reference sequence). The V end lost 0 bases, the J end lost 2 bases, and 14 bases lay between the germline ends. CDR3 nucleotide sequence: TGTGCCAGCAGCTTGGGAGCAACACAGGGTAACACTGAAGCTTTCTTT. Amino acid sequence: CASSLGATQGNTEAFF.

The chain links TRBV27 to TRBJ1-5; the D is unclear. This CDR3 has 13 amino acids. The V end was cut by 11 bases, the J end by 2 bases, with 13 bases between. Per the germline V gene, CDR1 is MNHEY and CDR2 is SMNVEV (reference sequence). The CDR3 DNA is TGTGCCGCGGCGGGTGGTGGCAATCAGCCCCAGCATTTT. Its translation: CAAAGGGNQPQHF.